Each of the 3 T cell receptor beta chains below was sequenced from the same sample in a study of blood T cell repertoires in COVID-19. Sequenced by immunoSEQ multiplex PCR; TCRdb stores in-frame clones only, minus some. The sample has some 230,000 clones, around four fifths seen once. Sample: peripheral blood. Source of these receptors: an older woman who had recovered from COVID-19.

The V call is TRBV5-4, the J call TRBJ2-2; 8 positions agree with TRBD1. Per the germline V gene, CDR1 is SGHNT and CDR2 is YYREEE (reference sequence). V dropped 5 bases and J dropped 6; count of bases not matched to a gene: 12. This CDR3 is built from 16 residues. The CDR3 reads CASSSPRTGRPGELFF. CDR3 nucleotides: TGTGCCAGCAGTTCGCCCAGGACAGGGCGTCCCGGGGAGCTGTTTTTT.

CDR3 in amino acids: CASKVRVAANTGELFF. CDR3 sequence (DNA): TGTGCCAGTAAAGTCAGGGTTGCTGCGAACACCGGGGAGCTGTTTTTT. J is TRBJ2-2 and V is TRBV19; tentative D call: TRBD1 (5 bases). This CDR3 has 16 residues. Trimming took off 7 bases at V and 0 bases at J, with 15 bases between the two ends. Germline lookup yields CDR1 LNHDA and CDR2 SQIVND (reference sequence).

This chain joins TRBV6-5 and TRBJ1-4; D unclear. Germline V gene lookup returns CDR1 MNHEY and CDR2 SVGAGI. The CDR3 is 13 residues long. With 10 bases removed from V and 3 bases from J, the gap between germline ends came to 12 bases. DNA of the CDR3: TGTGCCATCAGGAGGGCCTCTAATGAAAAACTGTTTTTT. Residues: CAIRRASNEKLFF.